Included here is one T cell receptor (beta chain) sequence, with context. The antigen is not known. This CDR3 is missing its conserved last phenylalanine or tryptophan, likely due to a read error. It is unclear where the CDR3 begins or ends on the DNA, so no DNA is shown, and the CDR3 is as TCRdb lists it. TCRdb re-derived calls from the multiplex PCR reads in MiXCR, one entry per CDR3 protein. In the table there are more than 15,000 distinct CDR3 sequences, about 60% of which are singletons. These data come from a study of breast tumors, draining lymph nodes, adjacent tissues. Regarding the study as a whole: The data were judged consistent with most tumor T cells coming from lymph node and expanding in tumor. Data only fit, rather than demonstrated, lymph node origin of most tumor T cells. Compared with basal-like, luminal-like tumors shared significantly more repertoire with nontumor tissue. Tumor TCR diversity was below lymph nodes but above nontumor tissue.

Both ends counted, the CDR3 spans 16 residues. CDR1 and CDR2 (germline): KGHDR, SFDVKD. The source of this sequence is a female donor with breast cancer. Some clones in this sample may be carry-over from other donors' samples. This chain joins TRBV24-1 and TRBJ2-5; TRBD1, the table's D call, lacks a check against the DNA. Sequenced sample: tumor-adjacent breast tissue. The chain's CDR3 is CATSDGDGVWARPKTS.